Shown below are 14 T cell receptor beta chains from a single sample sequenced in a study of blood T cell repertoires in COVID-19. Sequencing was performed with immunoSEQ multiplex PCR; in TCRdb, only in-frame clones are kept and a portion is missing. This table has tens of thousands of clones, about 86% appearing once. Material for sequencing was peripheral blood. Source of these receptors: an older woman with acute or convalescent COVID-19.

The J gene is TRBJ2-1, the V gene TRBV5-1, with D unclear. The CDR3 is 14 residues long. Germline CDR1 is SGHRS and CDR2 is YFSETQ. V dropped 0 bases and J dropped 5 bases, with 9 bases sitting between them. The CDR3 bases are TGCGCCAGCAGCTTGGGGCTAGTGAACAATGAGCAGTTCTTC. Its translation is CASSLGLVNNEQFF.

This chain links TRBV6-5 with TRBJ1-5; tentatively, D is TRBD1 (5 bases). The CDR3 loop spans 15 amino acids. V shed 0 bases and J shed 1 base, with 7 bases lying between them. Looked up from germline, CDR1 is MNHEY and CDR2 is SVGAGI. The CDR3 DNA is TGTGCCAGCAGTTACTCGTCAGGGAGCAATCAGCCCCAGCATTTT. It is translated as CASSYSSGSNQPQHF.

The genes are TRBV6-5 and TRBJ1-2, with D possibly being TRBD1 (6 bases). Per the germline V gene, CDR1 is MNHEY and CDR2 is SVGAGI. V was cut by 6 bases and J by 2 bases, with 13 bases left in between. The CDR3 length is 14 residues. This chain's CDR3 is CASRDQQGNYGYTF. The CDR3 coding sequence is TGTGCCAGCAGAGATCAACAGGGAAACTATGGCTACACCTTC.

The chain uses TRBV12-5 and TRBJ2-3, with 8 bases fitting TRBD2. The CDR3 is made up of 13 amino acids. Germline CDR1 and CDR2: LGHNT and FRNRAP. Trimming cost V 7 bases and J 3 bases; bases outside gene matches: 3. The CDR3 here is CASAASGTDTQYF. In DNA form, the CDR3 reads TGTGCTAGTGCCGCTAGCGGGACAGATACGCAGTATTTT.

In its sample, this clone was seen a few times. J is TRBJ1-1 and V is TRBV10-1, with a weak D call TRBD1 (6 bases). Trimming left V 1 base short and J 6 bases short, with 12 bases between. The CDR3 runs 14 residues. Germline lookup yields CDR1 WNHNN and CDR2 SYGVQD (reference sequence). The DNA of the CDR3 is TGCGCCAGCAGTGAGTTTCGGACAGCTTCTGAAGCTTTCTTT. Protein sequence: CASSEFRTASEAFF.

The rearrangement links TRBV7-3 to TRBJ2-3, with 10 nucleotides matching TRBD2. The germline V gene has CDR1 SGHTA and CDR2 FQGTGA. The CDR3 is 16 amino acids. Trimming cost V 5 bases and J 4 bases; bases outside gene matches: 9. CDR3 region: CASSASSGSKADTQYF. CDR3 DNA: TGTGCCAGCAGCGCATCTAGCGGGAGTAAGGCAGATACGCAGTATTTT.

The rearrangement joins TRBV10-3 to TRBJ2-3, with D possibly matching TRBD2 (6 bases). The germline gives CDR1 ENHRY, CDR2 SYGVKD. CDR3 length equals 16 residues. V dropped 1 base and J dropped 0 bases, with 11 bases sitting between them. Written as DNA, the CDR3 is TGTGCCATCAGTGAGTTCGGGAGAGACAGCACAGATACGCAGTATTTT. Translation gives CAISEFGRDSTDTQYF.

The chain uses TRBV5-1 and TRBJ2-3, with D perhaps TRBD1 (5 bases). The CDR3 runs to 14 residues. V was pared by 3 bases and J by 4 bases, with 12 bases between. Looked up from germline, CDR1 is SGHRS and CDR2 is YFSETQ. CDR3 in DNA: TGCGCCAGCAGCTACTCAGGGTCCCCAGATACGCAGTATTTT. It specifies CASSYSGSPDTQYF.

The chain links TRBV7-9 to TRBJ1-6, with 8 bases fitting TRBD1. J gave up 9 bases and V 5 bases, and 6 bases lay outside the gene matches. The CDR3 totals 14 residues. Germline V gives CDR1 SEHNR, CDR2 FQNEAQ (reference sequence). CDR3 bases: TGTGCCAGCAGCCCCCCGGACAGGGTTTCACCCCTCCACTTT. Its translation: CASSPPDRVSPLHF. Drawing the rest from reference TRBV7-9 and TRBJ1-6, the complete variable domain is DTGVSQNPRHKITKRGQNVTFRCDPISEHNRLYWYRQTLGQGPEFLTYFQNEAQLEKSRLLSDRFSAERPKGSFSTLEIQRTEQGDSAMYLCASSPPDRVSPLHFGNGTRLTVT.

On this clone itself: Sequence at one end of the junction differs from germline and may be a read error. The chain employs TRBV5-4 and TRBJ2-5; 16 bases agree with TRBD2. The CDR3 covers 16 residues. Germline CDR1 reads SGHNT; CDR2 reads YYREEE (reference sequence). CDR3 amino acids: CASSPNTGTSGRAVDF. The CDR3 DNA reads as TGTGCCAGCAGCCCCAACACCGGGACTAGCGGGAGGGCCGTGGACTTC.

The chain uses TRBV11-3 and TRBJ2-5, with 12 bases fitting TRBD2. Germline V gene lookup returns CDR1 SGHNT and CDR2 YENEEA. The CDR3 is 17 amino acids. Trimming at V came to 5 bases and at J to 1 base, leaving 8 bases not matched to a gene. CDR3 sequence reads: CASSNKSGLAGQETQYF. In nucleotides, the CDR3 is TGTGCCAGCAGCAATAAATCGGGACTAGCGGGCCAAGAGACCCAGTACTTC. Based on the CDR3 plus reference TRBV11-3 and TRBJ2-5, the full variable domain is EAGVVQSPRYKIIEKKQPVAFWCNPISGHNTLYWYLQNLGQGPELLIRYENEEAVDDSQLPKDRFSAERLKGVDSTLKIQPAELGDSAVYLCASSNKSGLAGQETQYFGPGTRLLVL.

CDR3 amino acids: CSVDRTGETQYF. In nucleotides, the CDR3 is TGCAGCGTTGACCGGACTGGGGAGACCCAGTACTTC. V and J are TRBV29-1 and TRBJ2-5, with D perhaps TRBD2 (5 bases). The CDR3 is 12 amino acids. With 3 bases removed from V and 5 bases from J, the gap between germline ends came to 10 bases. The V gene's germline CDR1 is SQVTM and CDR2 ANQGSEA.

The rearrangement links TRBV9 to TRBJ1-4; TRBD1 matches at 10 bases. The V and J ends lost 4 bases and 3 bases, in that order; junction bases with no gene match: 9. The CDR3 extends over 17 amino acids. The germline CDR1 and CDR2 sequences are SGDLS and YYNGEE. The CDR3 coding sequence is TGTGCCAGCAGCATAGGGACAGGGGTGGCGGCTAATGAAAAACTGTTTTTT. Its protein is CASSIGTGVAANEKLFF.

In its sample, this clone was seen once. The chain joins TRBV15 to TRBJ2-6; maybe TRBD2 (6 bases). V gave up 1 base and J gave up 0 bases, with 16 bases separating them. The CDR3 loop spans 19 amino acids. Germline values: CDR1 LNHNV, CDR2 YYDKDF (reference sequence). The CDR3 loop is CATSRGVGGASSGANVLTF. DNA for the CDR3: TGTGCCACCAGCAGAGGAGTCGGAGGGGCCAGCTCTGGGGCCAACGTCCTGACTTTC. Complete variable domain (other parts from reference TRBV15 and TRBJ2-6): DAMVIQNPRYQVTQFGKPVTLSCSQTLNHNVMYWYQQKSSQAPKLLFHYYDKDFNNEADTPDNFQSRRPNTSFCFLDIRSPGLGDTAMYLCATSRGVGGASSGANVLTFGAGSRLTVL.